The 10 T cell receptor beta chains reported below all come from one sample, sequenced in a study of cytomegalovirus exposure and HLA in healthy donors. In the PCR, 60 Vbeta and 13 Jbeta primers were used. Only in-frame clones appear in the TCRdb table, and some are missing; sequencing was by immunoSEQ multiplex PCR. The sample holds about 190,000 clones, roughly 73% seen once. Sequencing input: PBMCs. The receptor set was obtained from a woman between 25 and 40 years old in good health and CMV-seropositive.

This sequence joins TRBV4-2 and TRBJ1-6; D not resolved. Germline lookup yields CDR1 LGHNA and CDR2 YNFKEQ. The CDR3 covers 15 residues. V dropped 4 bases and J dropped 9 bases, with 16 bases sitting between them. For the CDR3, the DNA is TGTGCCAGCAGCCCCACTGAGGGCGCGGGTTCACCCCTCCACTTT. It is translated as CASSPTEGAGSPLHF.

The chain uses TRBV14 and TRBJ1-1; TRBD1 aligns across 9 bases. Germline values: CDR1 SGHDN, CDR2 FVKESK. This CDR3 has 16 amino acids. Trimming cost V 2 bases and J 4 bases; bases outside gene matches: 8. CDR3 coding DNA: TGTGCCAGCAGCCAATGGGACAGGGTTTGGGGCACTGAAGCTTTCTTT. Translating gives CASSQWDRVWGTEAFF.

This clone was seen a single time. This chain connects TRBV28 to TRBJ2-5, with D maybe TRBD1 (6 bases). The V gene lost 4 bases and the J gene lost 4 bases, with 16 bases spanning the gap. This CDR3 is built from 15 residues. CDR1 and CDR2 from the germline V gene are MDHEN and SYDVKM. In DNA, the CDR3 is TGTGCCAGCAGTTCAGGGGCTCGGACCCGAGAGACCCAGTACTTC. Amino acid sequence: CASSSGARTRETQYF.

The gene calls are TRBV30 and TRBJ2-1, with D possibly being TRBD2 (6 bases). The CDR3 loop spans 14 amino acids. Germline V CDR1 and CDR2: GTSNPN, SVGIG (reference sequence). Trimming cost V 5 bases and J 4 bases, with 15 bases left between them. CDR3 bases: TGTGCCTGGGAGCCTGGGGGGTTTTACAATGAGCAGTTCTTC. It yields the protein CAWEPGGFYNEQFF.

The chain links TRBV18 to TRBJ2-1; 7 bases agree with TRBD1. V shed 2 bases and J 5 bases; nucleotides not matched to a gene: 3. Germline V gene data show CDR1 as KGHSH and CDR2 as LQKENI. The CDR3 extends over 14 amino acids. CDR3 protein: CASSPWDSHNEQFF. DNA of the CDR3: TGTGCCAGCTCACCATGGGACAGCCACAATGAGCAGTTCTTC.

J is TRBJ1-2 and V is TRBV7-6; D might be TRBD1 (5 bases). CDR1 is SGHVS, CDR2 FNYEAQ, per germline. The V end was cut by 1 base, the J end by 4 bases, with 13 bases between. The CDR3 contains 15 residues. CDR3 loop: CASSLGSGVSYGYTF. The CDR3 DNA follows: TGTGCCAGCAGCTTAGGTTCGGGGGTGAGCTATGGCTACACCTTC.

The chain is built from TRBV5-4 and TRBJ1-2, with D unclear. Germline lookup yields CDR1 SGHNT and CDR2 YYREEE (reference sequence). The CDR3 sequence is 13 residues long. Trimming shortened V by 3 bases and J by 5 bases, and 11 bases separated the two germline ends. This CDR3 reads CASSSTSQYGYTF. In DNA, the CDR3 is TGTGCCAGCAGCTCCACATCCCAATATGGCTACACCTTC.

The gene calls are TRBV19 and TRBJ1-5; D unclear. Germline lookup yields CDR1 LNHDA and CDR2 SQIVND (reference sequence). V lost 3 bases and J 2 bases, leaving 17 bases between the germline ends. This CDR3 comprises 17 residues. The CDR3 DNA is TGTGCCAGTAGTATTCTATTCCGAGGTAAGGGCAATCAGCCCCAGCATTTT. Protein: CASSILFRGKGNQPQHF. The variable domain in full, with the rest retrieved from reference TRBV19 and TRBJ1-5, is DGGITQSPKYLFRKEGQNVTLSCEQNLNHDAMYWYRQDPGQGLRLIYYSQIVNDFQKGDIAEGYSVSREKKESFPLTVTSAQKNPTAFYLCASSILFRGKGNQPQHFGDGTRLSIL.

The chain employs TRBV9 and TRBJ2-2; 7 nucleotides match TRBD1. CDR1 is SGDLS and CDR2 is YYNGEE in the germline V gene. This CDR3 is built from 17 residues. Unmatched junction bases numbered 12, after V lost 6 bases and J lost 1 base. CDR3 protein: CASTVYADRRNTGELFF. The CDR3 bases are TGTGCCAGCACCGTGTACGCGGACAGGAGGAACACCGGGGAGCTGTTTTTT.

This chain uses TRBV28 with TRBJ1-6; 7 nucleotides match TRBD1. V lost 5 bases, J lost 4 bases, and 11 bases stayed unmatched. The CDR3 spans 17 residues. In germline, CDR1 is MDHEN, CDR2 SYDVKM. CDR3 protein: CASSTPVEGAYNSPLHF. Here the CDR3 DNA reads TGTGCCAGCAGTACCCCGGTGGAGGGGGCGTATAATTCACCCCTCCACTTT.